One and the same sample provided the 18 T cell receptor beta chains below, sequenced in a study of CD8+ T cells in alopecia areata. RNA, once extracted, was reverse transcribed into cDNA for use as the sequencing template. Libraries were prepared by immunoSEQ multiplex PCR; TCRdb keeps only in-frame clonotypes and omits some of them. The data contain about 160,000 clones, around 47% of them singletons. The sample consisted of CD4+ T cells sorted from blood. The receptors come from a human donor with alopecia areata.

This chain connects TRBV29-1 to TRBJ1-1; D gene ambiguous. Trimming removed 7 bases at V and 3 bases at J, with 15 bases between. Germline V CDR1 and CDR2: SQVTM, ANQGSEA. The CDR3 extends over 13 amino acids. CDR3 sequence reads: CSGKTLSYTEAFF. As DNA, the CDR3 is TGCAGCGGAAAGACACTATCTTACACTGAAGCTTTCTTT.

This chain joins TRBV28 and TRBJ2-7; the D gene is possibly TRBD2 (6 bases). The V end lost 7 bases, the J end lost 2 bases, and 12 bases lay between the germline ends. The V gene's germline CDR1 is MDHEN and CDR2 SYDVKM. The CDR3 totals 13 residues. In DNA form, the CDR3 reads TGTGCCAGCAAACTTGGAGGGCCCTACGAGCAGTACTTC. It specifies CASKLGGPYEQYF.

V is TRBV5-6 and J is TRBJ2-1; 8 nucleotides align to TRBD2. Germline-derived CDR1 and CDR2 are SGHDT and YYEEEE. J gave up 6 bases and V 3 bases, and 5 bases lay outside the gene matches. The CDR3 is made up of 14 amino acids. The CDR3 nucleotides read TGTGCCAGCAGCTATATCGGGAGGGTCAATGAGCAGTTCTTC. Translation: CASSYIGRVNEQFF.

The chain combines TRBV29-1 with TRBJ1-4, with D possibly being TRBD1 (5 bases). The germline CDR1 and CDR2 sequences are SQVTM and ANQGSEA. The CDR3 loop spans 11 amino acids. Between the trimmed V and J ends, which lost 1 base and 13 bases, there was a span of 10 bases. The CDR3 nucleotides read TGCAGCGTTGAAGTCCGGAGGGGACTGTTTTTT. Translated: CSVEVRRGLFF.

This clone was picked up a small number of times. The gene calls are TRBV19 and TRBJ2-1; D might be TRBD2 (6 bases). Trimming stripped 4 bases from V and 10 bases from J, with 14 bases between. Per germline, CDR1 LNHDA and CDR2 SQIVND (reference sequence). The CDR3 spans 13 residues. This CDR3 reads CASSTGVLGEQFF. DNA of the CDR3: TGTGCCAGTAGTACGGGAGTCCTGGGCGAGCAGTTCTTC. Together with reference TRBV19 and TRBJ2-1, the CDR3 gives the full variable domain: DGGITQSPKYLFRKEGQNVTLSCEQNLNHDAMYWYRQDPGQGLRLIYYSQIVNDFQKGDIAEGYSVSREKKESFPLTVTSAQKNPTAFYLCASSTGVLGEQFFGPGTRLTVL.

This clone was counted a few times. The chain combines TRBV19 with TRBJ2-7; 9 nucleotides agree with TRBD1. From germline, CDR1 is LNHDA and CDR2 SQIVND (reference sequence). V dropped 7 bases and J dropped 5; count of bases not matched to a gene: 9. The CDR3 consists of 14 residues. DNA for the CDR3: TGTGCCAGTAATCAACCCGGACAGGGGAACGAGCAGTACTTC. Its translation: CASNQPGQGNEQYF.

On this clone: This CDR3 is also generated by other DNA sequences in the sample. This chain links TRBV9 with TRBJ2-2; D gene uncertain. Germline lookup yields CDR1 SGDLS and CDR2 YYNGEE. The CDR3 length is 14 residues. V gave up 0 bases and J gave up 0 bases, with 3 bases separating them. CDR3 nucleotide sequence: TGTGCCAGCAGCGTAGGGCCGAACACCGGGGAGCTGTTTTTT. This translates into CASSVGPNTGELFF. Based on the CDR3 plus reference TRBV9 and TRBJ2-2, the full variable domain is DSGVTQTPKHLITATGQRVTLRCSPRSGDLSVYWYQQSLDQGLQFLIQYYNGEERAKGNILERFSAQQFPDLHSELNLSSLELGDSALYFCASSVGPNTGELFFGEGSRLTVL.

The rearrangement uses TRBV27 and TRBJ1-1; 8 nucleotides agree with TRBD1. V gave up 8 bases and J gave up 1 base; unmatched junction bases: 9. CDR3 length equals 15 residues. CDR1 MNHEY and CDR2 SMNVEV come from the germline V gene (reference sequence). The CDR3 region has the DNA TGTGCCAGCTCCGACAGGGGCTATGGGAACACTGAAGCTTTCTTT. Protein: CASSDRGYGNTEAFF.

The V call is TRBV2, the J call TRBJ1-1, with D uncertain. Germline V CDR1 and CDR2: SNHLY, FYNNEI. The length of the CDR3 is 14 residues. With 2 bases removed from V and 1 base from J, the gap between germline ends came to 8 bases. The CDR3: CASSELRANTEAFF. The CDR3 region has the DNA TGTGCCAGCAGTGAACTCAGAGCGAACACTGAAGCTTTCTTT.

The chain is built from TRBV4-2 and TRBJ1-1; D unclear. CDR3 length: 17 residues. Trimming took off 0 bases at V and 0 bases at J, with 14 bases between the two ends. The germline V gene has CDR1 LGHNA and CDR2 YNFKEQ. In DNA form, the CDR3 reads TGTGCCAGCAGCCAAGATCATCCCCCACGACTGAACACTGAAGCTTTCTTT. The encoded protein is CASSQDHPPRLNTEAFF.

The chain joins TRBV28 to TRBJ1-5; D perhaps matches TRBD1 (6 bases). The germline gives CDR1 MDHEN, CDR2 SYDVKM. The V end lost 6 bases, the J end lost 0 bases, and 12 bases lay between the germline ends. This CDR3 has 15 amino acids. DNA of the CDR3: TGTGCCAGCAGCCTAGCAGGGGATAGCAATCAGCCCCAGCATTTT. Amino acids: CASSLAGDSNQPQHF.

V usage is TRBV28 and J usage is TRBJ2-1; D possibly corresponds to TRBD2 (5 bases). V lost 7 bases, J lost 6 bases, and 19 bases lay in between. The germline gives CDR1 MDHEN, CDR2 SYDVKM. The CDR3 totals 15 residues. For the CDR3, the DNA is TGTGCCAGCACCCTATCGCGAGCGGTGCTCAATGAGCAGTTCTTC. This sequence encodes CASTLSRAVLNEQFF.

The chain recombines TRBV29-1 with TRBJ2-6, with D possibly TRBD1 on 5 matching bases. Between the trimmed V and J ends, which lost 3 bases and 4 bases, there was a span of 10 bases. CDR1 and CDR2 from the germline V gene are SQVTM and ANQGSEA. The CDR3 covers 14 residues. The CDR3 coding sequence is TGCAGCGTTGACGACAGCGCCGGGGCCAACGTCCTGACTTTC. The encoded protein is CSVDDSAGANVLTF.

This chain links TRBV6-5 with TRBJ2-1, with D unclear. This CDR3 region has 13 residues. Germline CDR1 reads MNHEY; CDR2 reads SVGAGI. Trimming took 5 bases from V and 0 from J, leaving 5 bases between them. The CDR3 protein is CASSRYSYNEQFF. The CDR3 DNA sequence: TGTGCCAGCAGTAGGTACTCCTACAATGAGCAGTTCTTC.

There are a few counts of this clone. This sequence joins TRBV28 and TRBJ2-3; tentatively, D is TRBD1 (6 bases). The CDR3 loop spans 13 amino acids. Germline assignment: CDR1 MDHEN and CDR2 SYDVKM. The V end was cut by 8 bases, the J end by 2 bases, with 11 bases between. The CDR3 sequence is CASFGGYTDTQYF. Written as DNA, the CDR3 is TGTGCCAGCTTTGGGGGCTACACAGATACGCAGTATTTT.

The chain uses TRBV6-5 and TRBJ1-2, with D tentatively TRBD1 (6 bases). CDR1 is MNHEY, CDR2 SVGAGI, per germline. The V and J ends lost 0 bases and 4 bases respectively, with 15 bases between them. CDR3 length: 16 amino acids. The CDR3 nucleotides are TGTGCCAGCAGTTACTCCAGCCACGGGGGCGGCTATGGCTACACCTTC. This translates into CASSYSSHGGGYGYTF.

Written as DNA, the CDR3 is TGCGCCAGCAGCCTCGGGACAGACAGTGGCTACACCTTC. Protein sequence: CASSLGTDSGYTF. V is TRBV4-1 and J is TRBJ1-2; 7 bases are shared with TRBD1. Unmatched junction bases numbered 6, after V lost 4 bases and J lost 7 bases. The CDR3 is 13 residues long. CDR1 and CDR2 (germline): MGHRA, YSYEKL.

This clone was detected only once. The V gene is TRBV5-1, the J gene TRBJ1-1; no clear D gene. CDR1 and CDR2 from the germline V gene are SGHRS and YFSETQ. The V end was cut by 4 bases, the J end by 0 bases, with 13 bases between. CDR3 size: 15 residues. The CDR3 DNA reads as TGCGCCAGCAGCCCCGTGGGATTGCTGAACACTGAAGCTTTCTTT. This codes for CASSPVGLLNTEAFF. Combining the CDR3 with reference TRBV5-1 and TRBJ1-1 gives the whole variable domain KAGVTQTPRYLIKTRGQQVTLSCSPISGHRSVSWYQQTPGQGLQFLFEYFSETQRNKGNFPGRFSGRQFSNSRSEMNVSTLELGDSALYLCASSPVGLLNTEAFFGQGTRLTVV.